The 7 T cell receptor beta chains below come from one sample, sequenced in a study of identical twins. TCRdb re-derived calls from the 5' RACE reads in MiXCR, one entry per CDR3 protein. This table has some 690,000 distinct CDR3 sequences, 21% appearing once. The same data also contributed to another study, on T cells expressing NK-cell markers.

Sequencing was done on a sample of PBMCs. Receptor source: a woman aged 18-35 years in good health.

The chain couples TRBV20-1 to TRBJ1-1; 7 bases line up with TRBD1. V dropped 0 bases and J dropped 4; count of bases not matched to a gene: 8. Germline CDR1 is DFQATT and CDR2 is SNEGSKA (reference sequence). The CDR3 has 15 amino acids. The CDR3 DNA sequence: TGCAGTGCTAGAGAAATGGGAGGGGGCCGCACTGAAGCTTTCTTT. This translates into CSAREMGGGRTEAFF.

This clonotype was seen only a few times. This chain connects TRBV7-8 to TRBJ2-1; no reliable D call. V lost 5 bases and J 3 bases, leaving 5 bases between the germline ends. Germline assignment: CDR1 SGHVS and CDR2 FQNEAQ. The length of the CDR3 is 12 residues. This CDR3 reads CASSNDYNEQFF. CDR3 sequence (DNA): TGTGCCAGCAGCAATGACTACAATGAGCAGTTCTTC.

As regards this clonotype: At one end the junction does not follow the germline gene, possibly because of a read error. This sequence joins TRBV6-2 or TRBV6-3 and TRBJ2-1; D remains ambiguous. The CDR3 spans 13 residues. In germline, CDR1 is MNHEY, CDR2 SVGEGT. The CDR3 nucleotides read TGTGCCAACAGTGCCGATGGGTACAATGAGCAGTTCTTC. Amino acids: CANSADGYNEQFF.

The sample holds many counts of this clonotype. The chain recombines TRBV20-1 with TRBJ2-3; D tentatively reads TRBD1 or TRBD2 (6 bases each). Germline lookup yields CDR1 DFQATT and CDR2 SNEGSKA (reference sequence). The CDR3 has 12 residues. The CDR3 nucleotides are TGCAGGGGGGGCTCTAGCACAGATACGCAGTATTTT. Its protein product is CRGGSSTDTQYF.

The chain combines TRBV20-1 with TRBJ2-3; 11 nucleotides align to TRBD2. Germline CDR1 is DFQATT and CDR2 is SNEGSKA (reference sequence). This CDR3 contains 18 residues. V trimming: 0 bases; J trimming: 5 bases; junction bases outside the gene matches: 13. The CDR3 region is CSAREIAGGHGGLDTQYF. DNA for the CDR3: TGCAGTGCTAGAGAGATAGCGGGAGGGCATGGTGGGCTAGATACGCAGTATTTT.

This clonotype has a count of ten or more. The rearrangement uses TRBV7-2 and TRBJ1-2; the D is unclear. Germline assignment: CDR1 SGHTA and CDR2 FQGNSA. The CDR3 spans 13 residues. V was cut by 5 bases and J by 4 bases, with 11 bases left in between. The CDR3: CASSTGGSYGYTF. The CDR3 nucleotides are TGTGCCAGCAGCACCGGCGGTTCCTATGGCTACACCTTC.

V gene TRBV10-3 combines with J gene TRBJ2-2; TRBD1 matches 7 bases. This CDR3 is 17 amino acids long. Per germline, CDR1 ENHRY and CDR2 SYGVKD. The V gene end was trimmed by 6 bases and the J gene end by 7 bases; junction bases not matched to a gene: 17. CDR3 sequence reads: CAISPLMTGITSGELFF. CDR3 DNA sequence: TGTGCCATCAGCCCACTTATGACAGGGATAACTAGCGGGGAGCTGTTTTTT.